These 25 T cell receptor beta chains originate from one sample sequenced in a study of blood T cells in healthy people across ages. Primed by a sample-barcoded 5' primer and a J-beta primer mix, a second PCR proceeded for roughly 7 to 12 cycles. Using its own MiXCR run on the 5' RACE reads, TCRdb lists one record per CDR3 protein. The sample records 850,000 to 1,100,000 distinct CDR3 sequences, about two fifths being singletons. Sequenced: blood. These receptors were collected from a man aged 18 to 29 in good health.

The CDR3 DNA reads as TGTGCCAGCAGTGACAGGGGGGAGACTGAAGCTTTCTTT. It specifies CASSDRGETEAFF. The chain carries TRBV2 and TRBJ1-1; 7 nucleotides line up with TRBD1. V trimming: 3 bases; J trimming: 5 bases; junction bases outside the gene matches: 3. The CDR3 is made up of 13 amino acids. Germline CDR1 SNHLY, CDR2 FYNNEI.

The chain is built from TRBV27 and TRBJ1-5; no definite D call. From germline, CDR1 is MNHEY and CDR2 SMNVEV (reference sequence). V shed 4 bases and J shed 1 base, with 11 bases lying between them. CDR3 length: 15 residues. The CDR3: CASSYYGLSNQPQHF. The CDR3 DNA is TGTGCCAGCAGTTATTACGGTTTGAGCAATCAGCCCCAGCATTTT.

CDR3 sequence reads: CSVEDFEAREFGGANVLTF. The CDR3, as DNA: TGCAGCGTTGAAGATTTCGAGGCCAGGGAGTTTGGCGGGGCCAACGTCCTGACTTTC. The chain combines TRBV29-1 with TRBJ2-6; perhaps D is TRBD1 or TRBD2 (5 bases each). The CDR3 loop spans 19 amino acids. CDR1 SQVTM and CDR2 ANQGSEA come from the germline V gene. The V gene lost 0 bases and the J gene lost 4 bases, with 22 bases spanning the gap.

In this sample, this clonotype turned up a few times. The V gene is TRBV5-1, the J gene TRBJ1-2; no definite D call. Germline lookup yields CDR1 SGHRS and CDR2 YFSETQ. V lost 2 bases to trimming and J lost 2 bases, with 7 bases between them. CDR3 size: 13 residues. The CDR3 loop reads CASSFTDNYGYTF. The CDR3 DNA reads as TGCGCCAGCAGCTTCACAGACAACTATGGCTACACCTTC. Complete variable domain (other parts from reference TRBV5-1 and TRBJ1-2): KAGVTQTPRYLIKTRGQQVTLSCSPISGHRSVSWYQQTPGQGLQFLFEYFSETQRNKGNFPGRFSGRQFSNSRSEMNVSTLELGDSALYLCASSFTDNYGYTFGSGTRLTVV.

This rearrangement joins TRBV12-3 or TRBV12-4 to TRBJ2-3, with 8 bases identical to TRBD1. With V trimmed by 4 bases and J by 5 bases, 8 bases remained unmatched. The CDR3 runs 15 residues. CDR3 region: CASSWAPTGVDTQYF. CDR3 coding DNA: TGTGCCAGCAGTTGGGCCCCGACAGGGGTAGATACGCAGTATTTT.

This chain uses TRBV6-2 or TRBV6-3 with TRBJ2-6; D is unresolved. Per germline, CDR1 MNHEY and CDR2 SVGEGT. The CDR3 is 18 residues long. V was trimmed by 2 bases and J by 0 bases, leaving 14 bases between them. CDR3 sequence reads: CASSYNRLSDSGANVLTF. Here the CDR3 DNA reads TGTGCCAGCAGTTACAATAGGTTGAGCGACTCTGGGGCCAACGTCCTGACTTTC.

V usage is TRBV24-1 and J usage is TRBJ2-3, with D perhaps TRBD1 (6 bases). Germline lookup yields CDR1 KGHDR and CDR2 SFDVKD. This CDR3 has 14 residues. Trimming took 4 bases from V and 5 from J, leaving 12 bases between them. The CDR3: CATSDPGQGDTQYF. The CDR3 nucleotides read TGTGCCACCAGTGACCCGGGACAAGGAGATACGCAGTATTTT.

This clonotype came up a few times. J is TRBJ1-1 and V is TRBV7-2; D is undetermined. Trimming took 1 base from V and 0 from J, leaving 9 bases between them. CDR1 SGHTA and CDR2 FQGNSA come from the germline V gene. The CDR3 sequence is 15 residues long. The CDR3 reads CASSLEQLLNTEAFF. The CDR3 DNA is TGTGCCAGCAGCTTAGAGCAGCTCCTGAACACTGAAGCTTTCTTT.

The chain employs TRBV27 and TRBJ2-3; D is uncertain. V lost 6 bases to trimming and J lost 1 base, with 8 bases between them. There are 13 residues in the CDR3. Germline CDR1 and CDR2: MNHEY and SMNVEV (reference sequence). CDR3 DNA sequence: TGTGCCAGCAGCCGGTGGGGCACAGATACGCAGTATTTT. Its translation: CASSRWGTDTQYF.

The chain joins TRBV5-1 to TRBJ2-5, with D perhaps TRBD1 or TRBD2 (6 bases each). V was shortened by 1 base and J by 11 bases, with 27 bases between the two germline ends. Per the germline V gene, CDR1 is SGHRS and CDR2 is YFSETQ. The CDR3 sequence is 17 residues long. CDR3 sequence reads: CASSLSGAPTAYYKQYF. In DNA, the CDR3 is TGCGCCAGCAGCTTGTCGGGGGCTCCCACTGCCTACTACAAGCAGTACTTC. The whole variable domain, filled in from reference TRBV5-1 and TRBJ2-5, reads KAGVTQTPRYLIKTRGQQVTLSCSPISGHRSVSWYQQTPGQGLQFLFEYFSETQRNKGNFPGRFSGRQFSNSRSEMNVSTLELGDSALYLCASSLSGAPTAYYKQYFGPGTRLLVL.

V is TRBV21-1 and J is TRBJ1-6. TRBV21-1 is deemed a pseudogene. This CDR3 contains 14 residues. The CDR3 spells CASSRVSYNSPLHF. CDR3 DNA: TGTGCCAGCAGCAGAGTCTCCTATAATTCACCCCTCCACTTT.

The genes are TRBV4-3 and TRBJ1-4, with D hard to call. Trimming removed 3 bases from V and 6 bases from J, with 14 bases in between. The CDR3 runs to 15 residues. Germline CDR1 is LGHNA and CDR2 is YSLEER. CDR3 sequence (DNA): TGCGCCAGCAGCCAGACGGACGGGGTAGATGAAAAACTGTTTTTT. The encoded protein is CASSQTDGVDEKLFF.

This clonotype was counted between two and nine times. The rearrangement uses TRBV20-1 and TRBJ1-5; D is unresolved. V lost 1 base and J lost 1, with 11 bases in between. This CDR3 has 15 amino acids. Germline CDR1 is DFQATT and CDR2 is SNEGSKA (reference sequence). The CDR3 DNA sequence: TGCAGTGCTAGAGGATCCGGGTGGAGCAATCAGCCCCAGCATTTT. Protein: CSARGSGWSNQPQHF.

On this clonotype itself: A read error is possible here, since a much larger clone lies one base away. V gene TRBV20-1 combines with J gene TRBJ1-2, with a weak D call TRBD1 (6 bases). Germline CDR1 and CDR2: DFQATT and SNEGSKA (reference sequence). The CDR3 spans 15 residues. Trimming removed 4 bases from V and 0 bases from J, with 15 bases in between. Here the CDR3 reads CSATGSGQTNYGYTF. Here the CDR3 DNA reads TGCAGTGCTACGGGAAGCGGACAGACTAACTATGGCTACACCTTC.

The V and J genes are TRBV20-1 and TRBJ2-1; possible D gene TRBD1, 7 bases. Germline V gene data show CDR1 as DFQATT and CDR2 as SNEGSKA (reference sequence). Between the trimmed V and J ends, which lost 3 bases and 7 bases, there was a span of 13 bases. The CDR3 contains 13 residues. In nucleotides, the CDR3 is TGCAGTGCTAGTGAGACAGGGAGGAATGAGCAGTTCTTC. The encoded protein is CSASETGRNEQFF.

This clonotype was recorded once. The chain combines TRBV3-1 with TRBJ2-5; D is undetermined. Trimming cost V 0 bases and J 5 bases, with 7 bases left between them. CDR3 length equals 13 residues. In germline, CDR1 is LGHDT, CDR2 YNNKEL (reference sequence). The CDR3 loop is CASSQDLVETQYF. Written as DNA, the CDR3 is TGTGCCAGCAGCCAAGATTTGGTGGAGACCCAGTACTTC.

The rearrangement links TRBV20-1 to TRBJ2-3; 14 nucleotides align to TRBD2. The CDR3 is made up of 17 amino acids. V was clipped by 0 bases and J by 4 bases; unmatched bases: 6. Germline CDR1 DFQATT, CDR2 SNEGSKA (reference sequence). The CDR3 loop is CSARDRTSGGRADTQYF. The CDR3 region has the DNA TGCAGTGCTAGAGATCGGACTAGCGGGGGGAGGGCAGATACGCAGTATTTT.

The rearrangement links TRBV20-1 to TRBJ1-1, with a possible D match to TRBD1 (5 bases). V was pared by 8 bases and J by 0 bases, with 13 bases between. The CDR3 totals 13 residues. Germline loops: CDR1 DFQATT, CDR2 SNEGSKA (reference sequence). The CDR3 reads CSSDQGVNTEAFF. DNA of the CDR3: TGCAGTTCCGATCAGGGAGTGAACACTGAAGCTTTCTTT.

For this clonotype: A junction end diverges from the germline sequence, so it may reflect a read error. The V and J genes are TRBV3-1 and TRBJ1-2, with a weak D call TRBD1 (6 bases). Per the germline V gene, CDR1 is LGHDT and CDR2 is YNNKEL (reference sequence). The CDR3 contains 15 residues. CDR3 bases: TGTGCCGGCAGCCTGATGGTTAGGGGGAGCTATGGCTACACCTTC. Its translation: CAGSLMVRGSYGYTF.

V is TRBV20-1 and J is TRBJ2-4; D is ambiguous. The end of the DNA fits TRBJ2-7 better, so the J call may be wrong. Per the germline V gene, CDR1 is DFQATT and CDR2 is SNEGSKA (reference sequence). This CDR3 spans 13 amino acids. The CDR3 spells CSARGVGVCEQYF. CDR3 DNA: TGCAGTGCTAGAGGGGTTGGGGTGTGCGAGCAGTACTTC.

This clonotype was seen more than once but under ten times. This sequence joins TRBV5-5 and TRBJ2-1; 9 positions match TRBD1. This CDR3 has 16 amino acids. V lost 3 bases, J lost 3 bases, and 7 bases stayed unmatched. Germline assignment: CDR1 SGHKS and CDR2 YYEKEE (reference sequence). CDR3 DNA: TGTGCCAGCAGCTCCGGGGGGACAGGGTTCTACAATGAGCAGTTCTTC. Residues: CASSSGGTGFYNEQFF.

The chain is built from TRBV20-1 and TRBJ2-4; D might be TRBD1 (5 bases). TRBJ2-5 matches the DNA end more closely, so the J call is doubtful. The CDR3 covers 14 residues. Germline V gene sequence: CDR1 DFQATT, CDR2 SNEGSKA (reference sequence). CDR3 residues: CSARAGKAQETQYF. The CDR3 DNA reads TGCAGTGCTCGAGCAGGGAAAGCGCAAGAGACCCAGTACTTC.

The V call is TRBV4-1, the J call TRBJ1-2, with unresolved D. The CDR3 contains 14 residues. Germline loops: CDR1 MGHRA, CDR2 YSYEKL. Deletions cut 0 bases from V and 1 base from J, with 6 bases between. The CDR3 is CASSQEGFNYGYTF. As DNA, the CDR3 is TGCGCCAGCAGCCAAGAGGGGTTTAACTATGGCTACACCTTC.

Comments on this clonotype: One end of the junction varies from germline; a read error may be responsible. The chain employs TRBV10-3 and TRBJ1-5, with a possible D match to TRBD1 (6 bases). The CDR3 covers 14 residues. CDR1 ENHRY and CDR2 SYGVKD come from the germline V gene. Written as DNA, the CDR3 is TGTGCCATCCGTGGGGACATTAGCAATCGGCCCCAGCATTTT. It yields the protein CAIRGDISNRPQHF.

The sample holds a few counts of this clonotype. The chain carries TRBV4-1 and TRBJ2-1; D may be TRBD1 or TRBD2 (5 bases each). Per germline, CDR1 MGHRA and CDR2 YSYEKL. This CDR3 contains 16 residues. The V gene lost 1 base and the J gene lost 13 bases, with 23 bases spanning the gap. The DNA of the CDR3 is TGCGCCAGCAGCCAAGTCCAGCGCAGGGCCAGGGAGACCCAGTTCTTC. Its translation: CASSQVQRRARETQFF.